These 24 T cell receptor beta chains came from one sample sequenced in a study of blood T cell repertoires in COVID-19. Here immunoSEQ multiplex PCR was the method, and the copy in TCRdb shows in-frame clones only, minus some. In the table there are about 120,000 clones, roughly 80% of which are singletons. Sequencing was done on a sample of peripheral blood. The receptor set was obtained from a human donor in a cohort sampled during active COVID-19.

This chain uses TRBV12-5 with TRBJ2-5, with TRBD2 matching 15 bases. V trimming: 3 bases; J trimming: 5 bases; junction bases outside the gene matches: 28. The CDR3 is made up of 24 amino acids. CDR1 and CDR2 from the germline V gene are LGHNT and FRNRAP. The DNA for the CDR3 is TGTGCTAGTGGTTTCCGTGTGGAGGGAGGAACCGGGACTAGCGGGGGGAGGTTGGTGGAGACCCAGTACTTC. Protein: CASGFRVEGGTGTSGGRLVETQYF.

This clone was counted a few times. The chain combines TRBV11-2 with TRBJ1-1; 8 bases line up with TRBD1. Germline CDR1 reads SGHAT; CDR2 reads FQNNGV. J gave up 0 bases and V 5 bases, and 8 bases lay outside the gene matches. This CDR3 spans 16 amino acids. The CDR3 DNA is TGTGCCAGCAGCCCTTACAGGGGGAGATTGAACACTGAAGCTTTCTTT. Protein sequence: CASSPYRGRLNTEAFF.

V gene TRBV11-3 combines with J gene TRBJ1-1, with 7 bases that match TRBD1. This CDR3 comprises 15 residues. CDR1 is SGHNT and CDR2 is YENEEA in the germline V gene. The ends lost 1 base at V and 4 bases at J; junction bases unmatched: 6. CDR3 region: CASSLGAGGGTEAFF. In DNA form, the CDR3 reads TGTGCCAGCAGCTTAGGCGCAGGGGGAGGCACTGAAGCTTTCTTT.

This chain connects TRBV28 to TRBJ2-7; TRBD2 matches 10 bases. Germline assignment: CDR1 MDHEN and CDR2 SYDVKM. The CDR3 sequence is 16 residues long. Losses at the gene ends were 3 bases for V and 3 bases for J; bases not matched to a gene: 8. DNA of the CDR3: TGTGCCAGCAGTTTGACTCTGGCTAGCGGGAGCTACGAGCAGTACTTC. This encodes CASSLTLASGSYEQYF. Full variable domain (outside the CDR3, taken from reference TRBV28 and TRBJ2-7): DVKVTQSSRYLVKRTGEKVFLECVQDMDHENMFWYRQDPGLGLRLIYFSYDVKMKEKGDIPEGYSVSREKKERFSLILESASTNQTSMYLCASSLTLASGSYEQYFGPGTRLTVT.

This clone turned up a few times. V gene TRBV27 combines with J gene TRBJ2-7; D may be TRBD1 (5 bases). V was clipped by 2 bases and J by 5 bases, with 16 bases between them. In germline, CDR1 is MNHEY, CDR2 SMNVEV (reference sequence). The CDR3 is 15 amino acids. The CDR3 DNA sequence: TGTGCCAGCAGTTTAAAAGCGAGGACAATCGACGAGCAGTACTTC. Translating gives CASSLKARTIDEQYF.

This clone was detected only a few times. The CDR3 loop reads CASSPTDRYGYTF. The CDR3 DNA sequence: TGTGCCAGCAGTCCGACAGACCGCTATGGCTACACCTTC. The V and J genes are TRBV27 and TRBJ1-2, with D perhaps TRBD1 (5 bases). The CDR3 runs to 13 residues. The germline V and J ends were trimmed by 5 bases and 4 bases, with 11 bases remaining between them. CDR1 and CDR2 (germline): MNHEY, SMNVEV (reference sequence).

The rearrangement links TRBV6-5 to TRBJ2-7; D call uncertain. This CDR3 region has 15 residues. Looked up from germline, CDR1 is MNHEY and CDR2 is SVGAGI. V lost 0 bases and J 1 base, leaving 10 bases between the germline ends. CDR3 amino acids: CASSYSIRSSYEQYF. The CDR3 DNA reads as TGTGCCAGCAGTTACTCGATTAGGAGTTCCTACGAGCAGTACTTC.

This clone was recorded many times. This chain links TRBV14 with TRBJ1-1, with D hard to call. Germline loops: CDR1 SGHDN, CDR2 FVKESK. V was shortened by 2 bases and J by 5 bases, with 9 bases between the two germline ends. The CDR3 contains 13 residues. This CDR3 is CASSQSPRTEAFF. CDR3 DNA sequence: TGTGCCAGCAGCCAATCTCCGAGGACTGAAGCTTTCTTT.

In its sample, this clone was seen a few times. The chain links TRBV11-2 to TRBJ2-7; perhaps TRBD2 as D (5 bases). V was clipped by 7 bases and J by 3 bases, with 16 bases between them. CDR3 length: 14 residues. In germline, CDR1 is SGHAT, CDR2 FQNNGV. The CDR3 DNA sequence: TGTGCCAGCATCCGAGGGCAGGAGGACTACGAGCAGTACTTC. This translates into CASIRGQEDYEQYF.

The chain recombines TRBV5-5 with TRBJ2-7, with D maybe TRBD2 (6 bases). Looked up from germline, CDR1 is SGHKS and CDR2 is YYEKEE (reference sequence). The CDR3 spans 16 residues. Trimming shortened V by 0 bases and J by 7 bases, and 20 bases separated the two germline ends. The CDR3 is CASSLAGAAGGREQYF. The CDR3 coding sequence is TGTGCCAGCAGCTTGGCCGGGGCGGCCGGGGGACGGGAGCAGTACTTC.

The chain carries TRBV6-5 and TRBJ2-7, with 7 bases lining up with TRBD2. Looked up from germline, CDR1 is MNHEY and CDR2 is SVGAGI. CDR3 size: 11 residues. The V and J ends lost 7 bases and 7 bases, in that order; junction bases with no gene match: 4. The CDR3 nucleotides read TGTGCCAGCATTGGGGAGGGGGAGCAGTACTTC. Translating gives CASIGEGEQYF.

This clone was observed a single time. The J gene is TRBJ1-1, the V gene TRBV29-1, with D possibly being TRBD1 (6 bases). In germline, CDR1 is SQVTM, CDR2 ANQGSEA. The CDR3 has 13 residues. With 0 bases removed from V and 1 base from J, the gap between germline ends came to 6 bases. CDR3 residues: CSVEEDRNTEAFF. In nucleotides, the CDR3 is TGCAGCGTTGAAGAGGACAGGAACACTGAAGCTTTCTTT.

CDR3 nucleotides: TGCGCCAGCAGCCTCTTATCGACAGGGGAATTACCTGGAAACACCATATATTTT. Protein product: CASSLLSTGELPGNTIYF. The genes are TRBV4-1 and TRBJ1-3; 8 bases are shared with TRBD1. The CDR3 covers 18 residues. Germline V gene lookup returns CDR1 MGHRA and CDR2 YSYEKL. J gave up 2 bases and V 4 bases, and 13 bases lay outside the gene matches.

This clone is a singleton in its sample. This chain connects TRBV4-1 to TRBJ1-6; D is unresolved. V lost 4 bases and J 3 bases, leaving 13 bases between the germline ends. Germline CDR1 MGHRA, CDR2 YSYEKL. The CDR3 totals 16 residues. The CDR3 spells CASSPTTVLYNSPLHF. CDR3 nucleotide sequence: TGCGCCAGCAGCCCAACAACAGTACTCTATAATTCACCCCTCCACTTT.

V and J are TRBV27 and TRBJ2-5; 11 bases align to TRBD1. The CDR3 loop spans 16 amino acids. CDR1 is MNHEY and CDR2 is SMNVEV in the germline V gene (reference sequence). The J segment lost 3 bases and the V segment lost 1 base, leaving 4 bases of the junction unmatched. The CDR3 nucleotides read TGTGCCAGCAGTTTATTGTGGACAGGGGGCGAAGAGACCCAGTACTTC. Its translation is CASSLLWTGGEETQYF.

The CDR3 loop is CASSFPGQGISYEQYF. For the CDR3, the DNA is TGTGCCAGCAGCTTTCCGGGACAGGGGATATCCTACGAGCAGTACTTC. The rearrangement uses TRBV5-5 and TRBJ2-7; 10 bases line up with TRBD1. J gave up 1 base and V 2 bases, and 6 bases lay outside the gene matches. The CDR3 sequence is 16 residues long. Germline V gene data show CDR1 as SGHKS and CDR2 as YYEKEE (reference sequence). Looking up the rest from reference TRBV5-5 and TRBJ2-7 gives the full variable domain: DAGVTQSPTHLIKTRGQQVTLRCSPISGHKSVSWYQQVLGQGPQFIFQYYEKEERGRGNFPDRFSARQFPNYSSELNVNALLLGDSALYLCASSFPGQGISYEQYFGPGTRLTVT.

V usage is TRBV27 and J usage is TRBJ1-1; 7 nucleotides line up with TRBD1. This CDR3 comprises 16 residues. V shed 8 bases and J 0 bases; nucleotides not matched to a gene: 12. Germline V gene data show CDR1 as MNHEY and CDR2 as SMNVEV (reference sequence). As DNA, the CDR3 is TGTGCCAGCCTGACCCGACAGGGAAAGATGAACACTGAAGCTTTCTTT. It encodes CASLTRQGKMNTEAFF.

The DNA of the CDR3 is TGTGCCACCAGCAGAGATCCGGGAAGTCTAGCGGCTTACAATGAGCAGTTCTTC. Amino acid sequence: CATSRDPGSLAAYNEQFF. The genes are TRBV15 and TRBJ2-1, with TRBD2 matching over 7 bases. This CDR3 has 18 amino acids. From germline, CDR1 is LNHNV and CDR2 YYDKDF (reference sequence). V dropped 0 bases and J dropped 4; count of bases not matched to a gene: 12.

This clone came up once. The chain couples TRBV11-3 to TRBJ2-7; TRBD1 is a possible D gene (5 bases). Germline V CDR1 and CDR2: SGHNT, YENEEA. The CDR3 loop spans 12 amino acids. V shed 5 bases and J shed 3 bases, with 8 bases lying between them. The DNA for the CDR3 is TGTGCCAGCAGCACCGACAGCTACGAGCAGTACTTC. Its translation: CASSTDSYEQYF.

The rearrangement joins TRBV6-5 to TRBJ1-3, with D unclear. The CDR3 runs 13 residues. Germline V gene lookup returns CDR1 MNHEY and CDR2 SVGAGI. V was trimmed by 8 bases and J by 1 base, leaving 9 bases between them. The CDR3: CASGRGSGNTIYF. In DNA form, the CDR3 reads TGTGCCAGCGGACGGGGATCTGGAAACACCATATATTTT.

The J gene is TRBJ2-7, the V gene TRBV5-4, with TRBD1 as a possible D gene (6 bases). V was trimmed by 1 base and J by 2 bases, leaving 19 bases between them. The germline V gene has CDR1 SGHNT and CDR2 YYREEE (reference sequence). The CDR3 has 17 residues. The CDR3 bases are TGTGCCAGCAGCTTGTCTTGGGGCTCAGGGGACACCTACGAGCAGTACTTC. Its protein is CASSLSWGSGDTYEQYF.

The chain's CDR3 is CASSPGQGALRAGELFF. The CDR3 DNA sequence: TGCGCCAGCAGCCCCGGACAGGGGGCGCTTCGCGCCGGGGAGCTGTTTTTT. V gene TRBV5-1 combines with J gene TRBJ2-2; the match to TRBD1 covers 11 bases. Unmatched junction bases numbered 11, after V lost 4 bases and J lost 6 bases. This CDR3 is built from 17 residues. CDR1 SGHRS and CDR2 YFSETQ come from the germline V gene.

The chain combines TRBV27 with TRBJ1-5, with D perhaps TRBD1 (5 bases). Deletions cut 7 bases from V and 5 bases from J, with 12 bases between. Germline V gives CDR1 MNHEY, CDR2 SMNVEV (reference sequence). The CDR3 is 13 residues long. Written as DNA, the CDR3 is TGTGCCAGCATTAAAGGGGTACATCAGCCCCAGCATTTT. This codes for CASIKGVHQPQHF.

This clone was recorded once. The V and J genes are TRBV19 and TRBJ2-7, with D tentatively TRBD2 (5 bases). Germline V CDR1 and CDR2: LNHDA, SQIVND (reference sequence). With 1 base removed from V and 2 bases from J, the gap between germline ends came to 9 bases. The CDR3 is 14 amino acids. The DNA of the CDR3 is TGTGCCAGTAGTATAGTCGAGGGAGCCTACGAGCAGTACTTC. Residues: CASSIVEGAYEQYF.